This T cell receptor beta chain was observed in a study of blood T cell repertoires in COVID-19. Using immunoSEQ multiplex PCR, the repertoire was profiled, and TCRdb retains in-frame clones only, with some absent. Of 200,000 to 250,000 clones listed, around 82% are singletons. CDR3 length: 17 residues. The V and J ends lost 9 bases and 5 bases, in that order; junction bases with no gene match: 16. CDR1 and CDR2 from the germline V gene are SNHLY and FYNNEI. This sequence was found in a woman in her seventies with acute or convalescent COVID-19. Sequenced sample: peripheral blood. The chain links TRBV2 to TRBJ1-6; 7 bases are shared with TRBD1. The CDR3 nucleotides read TGTGCCAGTAAACTTGGGGACAGCTGGCAAGATAATTCACCCCTCCACTTT. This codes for CASKLGDSWQDNSPLHF.